Listed below are T cell receptor beta chains from one sample, sequenced in a study of blood T cell repertoires in COVID-19. TCRdb's table, derived via immunoSEQ multiplex PCR, lists solely in-frame clones and lacks some. Of 150,000 to 200,000 clones in the sample, 84% were seen once. Sequencing was carried out using PBMCs or T cells enriched from blood (not recorded which). Every receptor here comes from a man in his fifties or sixties who had recovered from COVID-19. CDR3s include the opening cysteine and the closing phenylalanine or tryptophan. D genes are given only for firm matches. The size entry is marked missing in some rows and otherwise reads once, few, many or a size class.

>TRBV27|-|TRBJ1-3|-
TGTGCCAGCAGTTTCCCCGGGAACGCTGGAAACACCATATATTTT
CASSFPGNAGNTIYF
>TRBV11-2|-|TRBJ2-1|TRBD2
TGTGCCAGCAGCTTAGATCGGACTAGCGATGAGCAGTTCTTC
CASSLDRTSDEQFF
>TRBV3-1/TRBV3-2|-|TRBJ1-1|-
TGTGCCAGCAGCCAAGACAGAACACCGAACACTGAAGCTTTCTTT
CASSQDRTPNTEAFF
>TRBV14|-|TRBJ2-2|TRBD2
TGTGCCAGCAGCCAAGACCAGGCGTGGCTAGCGGGGGTATCGGGGGAGCTGTTTTTT
CASSQDQAWLAGVSGELFF
>TRBV18|-|TRBJ2-3|-
TGTGCCAGCTCACAGTCGCCGGGAAACACAGATACGCAGTATTTT
CASSQSPGNTDTQYF
>TRBV6-2/TRBV6-3|-|TRBJ2-1|TRBD2
TGTGCCAGCAGTCAAAGTAGCGGGGGGGCTTACAATGAGCAGTTCTTC
CASSQSSGGAYNEQFF
>TRBV5-5|-|TRBJ1-2|-
TGTGCCAGCAGCTTTTCCCGAAATACCGGCTATGGCTACACCTTC
CASSFSRNTGYGYTF
>TRBV7-9|-|TRBJ1-1|TRBD1
TGTGCCAGCAGCCGATTACAGGGGCTTGGTTCTATGAACACTGAAGCTTTCTTT
CASSRLQGLGSMNTEAFF
>TRBV2|-|TRBJ2-3|-
TGTGCCAGCAGAAAAGACTCTTCCACAGATACGCAGTATTTT
CASRKDSSTDTQYF
>TRBV7-2|-|TRBJ2-6|-
TGTGCCAGCAGCTCCCCCGGGACAGGGGCCAACGTCCTGACTTTC
CASSSPGTGANVLTF
>TRBV7-8|-|TRBJ1-5|-
TGTGCCAGCAGCTTAGCGGCAAATCAGCCCCAGCATTTT
CASSLAANQPQHF
>TRBV2|-|TRBJ2-5|TRBD2
TGTGCCAGCAGTAGACTAGCGGGGGTGTCTGGGGAGACCCAGTACTTC
CASSRLAGVSGETQYF
>TRBV20-1|few|TRBJ2-3|TRBD2
TGCAGTGCAGCGGGGTATACGCAGTATTTT
CSAAGYTQYF
>TRBV11-3|few|TRBJ2-3|TRBD2
TGTGCCAGCAGCTTACGAGCGGGGGAGGTGGATACGCAGTATTTT
CASSLRAGEVDTQYF
>TRBV6-5|-|TRBJ2-1|TRBD2
TGTGCCAGCAGTTACTCGAGAGCGGGGGGCCACAATGAGCAGTTCTTC
CASSYSRAGGHNEQFF
>TRBV19|-|TRBJ1-5|-
TGTGCCAGTAGTATAGGGGCCTATAGCAATCAGCCCCAGCATTTT
CASSIGAYSNQPQHF
>TRBV28|-|TRBJ1-5|-
TGTGCCAGCAGTTTGTCGCAGAATCAGCCCCAGCATTTT
CASSLSQNQPQHF
>TRBV18|-|TRBJ1-5|-
TGTGCCAGCTCACCTTACAGGTTAAACGAGAATCAGCCCCAGCATTTT
CASSPYRLNENQPQHF
>TRBV29-1|few|TRBJ1-2|-
TGCAGCGTTCCGGGAGGGGCCGGATGGGGCTACACCTTC
CSVPGGAGWGYTF
>TRBV5-6|once|TRBJ1-2|TRBD1
TGTGCCAGCAGCGACAGGGGGCAATATGGCTACACCTTC
CASSDRGQYGYTF